Detailed here is one T cell receptor (beta chain). Its target is not known. The sample originates from a study of Tregs in tolerant kidney transplant recipients. Study-wide points: No direct test of biological reproducibility was done here. Tolerant patients' donor-specific Tregs expanded beyond overall Tregs, suggesting antigen-driven growth.

Unstimulated Tregs (CD4+CD25+CD127-) and CD4+CD25- non-Tregs were sorted from PBMCs. V was trimmed by 5 bases and J by 2 bases, leaving 9 bases between them. CDR3 length: 14 residues. CDR1 is LNHDA and CDR2 is SQIVND in the germline V gene (reference sequence). TCRdb's copy holds only in-frame clones and misses some; the assay was immunoSEQ multiplex PCR. The table includes around 78,000 clones, around 93% detected once. V gene TRBV19 combines with J gene TRBJ2-2; D might be TRBD1 (5 bases). The sequenced sample was Tregs from blood, obtained before the transplant. This sequence was found in a human donor who received a combined kidney and bone marrow transplant. CDR3 DNA: TGTGCCAGTAGTCGGCAGGGAAACACCGGGGAGCTGTTTTTT. Amino acids: CASSRQGNTGELFF.